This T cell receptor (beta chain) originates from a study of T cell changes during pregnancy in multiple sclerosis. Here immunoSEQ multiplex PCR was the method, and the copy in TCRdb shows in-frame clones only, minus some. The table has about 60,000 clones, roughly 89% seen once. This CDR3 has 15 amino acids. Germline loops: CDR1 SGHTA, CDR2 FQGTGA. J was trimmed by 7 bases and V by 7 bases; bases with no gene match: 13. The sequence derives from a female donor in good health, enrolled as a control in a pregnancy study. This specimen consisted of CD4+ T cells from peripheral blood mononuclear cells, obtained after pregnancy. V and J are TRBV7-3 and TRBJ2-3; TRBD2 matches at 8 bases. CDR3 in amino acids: CASTQRGGGLNTQYF. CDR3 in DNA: TGTGCCAGCACCCAGCGGGGCGGGGGGTTGAATACGCAGTATTTT.